This record concerns one T cell receptor beta chain sequence. Its target is unknown. The data derive from a study of T cell repertoires in cytomegalovirus infection. Study context: The authors relied on CMV epitopes, both recently identified HLA-C-restricted and well-studied HLA-B-restricted. Carrying CMV and the relevant HLA type showed in public TCR beta signatures.

Study outcomes and limitations: The ex vivo response showed dominance by HLA-C-restricted CMV-specific TCR beta clonotypes. Carriers of CMV plus the relevant HLA were identified by cumulative public TCR beta family frequency.

V was pared by 2 bases and J by 7 bases, with 12 bases between. CDR1 is SGHVT and CDR2 is SQSDAQ in the germline V gene. This CDR3 is 15 amino acids long. One entry per CDR3 protein, called by TCRdb with MiXCR from the reads. The sample includes fewer than 650,000 distinct CDR3 sequences, roughly 43% of them seen just once. The sequenced sample was cultured PBMCs, obtained from culture after CMV antigen stimulation. This TCR was sampled from a human donor in good health (CMV status not recorded). Some clones in this sample may be carry-over from other donors' samples. The chain employs TRBV7-4 and TRBJ1-6; D gene uncertain. The CDR3 sequence: CASSLWVTSNSPLHF. CDR3 bases: TGTGCCAGCAGCTTATGGGTCACCTCGAATTCACCCCTCCACTTT.